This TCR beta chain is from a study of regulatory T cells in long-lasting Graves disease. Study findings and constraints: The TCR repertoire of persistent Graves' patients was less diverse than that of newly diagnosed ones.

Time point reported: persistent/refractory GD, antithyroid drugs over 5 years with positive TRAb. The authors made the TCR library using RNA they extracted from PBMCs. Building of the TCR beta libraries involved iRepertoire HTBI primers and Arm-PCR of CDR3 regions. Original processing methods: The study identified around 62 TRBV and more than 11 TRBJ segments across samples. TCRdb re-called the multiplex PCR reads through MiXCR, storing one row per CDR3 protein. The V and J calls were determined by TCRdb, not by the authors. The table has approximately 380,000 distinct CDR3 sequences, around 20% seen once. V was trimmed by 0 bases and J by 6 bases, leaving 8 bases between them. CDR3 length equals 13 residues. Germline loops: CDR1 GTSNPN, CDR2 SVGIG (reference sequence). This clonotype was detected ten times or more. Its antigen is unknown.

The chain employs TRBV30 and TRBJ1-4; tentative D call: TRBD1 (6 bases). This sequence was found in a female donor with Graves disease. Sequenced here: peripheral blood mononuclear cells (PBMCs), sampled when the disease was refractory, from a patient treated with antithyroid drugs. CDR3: CAWSVQGYEKLFF. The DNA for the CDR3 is TGTGCCTGGAGTGTACAGGGCTATGAAAAACTGTTTTTT.